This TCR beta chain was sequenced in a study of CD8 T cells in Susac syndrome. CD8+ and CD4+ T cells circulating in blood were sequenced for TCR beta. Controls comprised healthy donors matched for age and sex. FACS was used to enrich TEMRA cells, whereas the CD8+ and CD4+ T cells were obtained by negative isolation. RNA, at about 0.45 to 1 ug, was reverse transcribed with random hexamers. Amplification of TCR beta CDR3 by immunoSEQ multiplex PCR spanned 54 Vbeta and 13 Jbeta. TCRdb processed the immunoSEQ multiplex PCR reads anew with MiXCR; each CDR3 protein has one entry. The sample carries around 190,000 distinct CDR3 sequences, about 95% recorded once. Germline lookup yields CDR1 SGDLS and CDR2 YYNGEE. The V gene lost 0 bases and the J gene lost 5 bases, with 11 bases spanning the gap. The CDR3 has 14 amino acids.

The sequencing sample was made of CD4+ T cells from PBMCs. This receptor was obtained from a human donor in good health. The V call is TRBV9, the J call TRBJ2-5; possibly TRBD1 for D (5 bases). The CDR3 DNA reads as TGTGCCAGCAGCGTAGTAGGGGTCGGGGAGACCCAGTACTTC. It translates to CASSVVGVGETQYF.